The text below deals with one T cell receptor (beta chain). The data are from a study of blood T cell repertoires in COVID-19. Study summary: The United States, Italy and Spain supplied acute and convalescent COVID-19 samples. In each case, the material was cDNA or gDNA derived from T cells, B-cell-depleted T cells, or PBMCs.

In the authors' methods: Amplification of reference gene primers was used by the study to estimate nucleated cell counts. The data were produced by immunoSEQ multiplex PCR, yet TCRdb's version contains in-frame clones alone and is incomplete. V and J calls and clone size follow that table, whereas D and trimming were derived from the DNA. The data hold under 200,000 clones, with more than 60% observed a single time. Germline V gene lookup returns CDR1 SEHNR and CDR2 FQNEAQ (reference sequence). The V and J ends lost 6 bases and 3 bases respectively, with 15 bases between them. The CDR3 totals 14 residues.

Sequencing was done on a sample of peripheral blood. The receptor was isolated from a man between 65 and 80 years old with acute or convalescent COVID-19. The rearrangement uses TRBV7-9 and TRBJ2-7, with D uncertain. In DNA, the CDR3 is TGTGCCAGCAGTATCGACACCTTCGGCTACGAGCAGTACTTC. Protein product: CASSIDTFGYEQYF.